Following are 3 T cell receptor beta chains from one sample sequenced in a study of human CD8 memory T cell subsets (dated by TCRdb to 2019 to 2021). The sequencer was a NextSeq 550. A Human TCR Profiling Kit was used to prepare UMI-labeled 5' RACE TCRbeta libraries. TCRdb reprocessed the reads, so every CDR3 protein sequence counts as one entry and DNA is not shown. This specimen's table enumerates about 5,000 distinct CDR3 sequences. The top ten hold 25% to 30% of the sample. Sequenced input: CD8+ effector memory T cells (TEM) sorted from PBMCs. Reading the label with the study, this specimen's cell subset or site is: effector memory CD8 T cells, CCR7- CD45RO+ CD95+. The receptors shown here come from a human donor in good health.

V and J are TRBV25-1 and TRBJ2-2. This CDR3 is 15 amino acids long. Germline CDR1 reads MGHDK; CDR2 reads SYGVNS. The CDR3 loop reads CASSEYLANTGELFF. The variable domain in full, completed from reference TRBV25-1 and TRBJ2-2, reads EADIYQTPRYLVIGTGKKITLECSQTMGHDKMYWYQQDPGMELHLIHYSYGVNSTEKGDLSSESTVSRIRTEHFPLTLESARPSHTSQYLCASSEYLANTGELFFGEGSRLTVL.

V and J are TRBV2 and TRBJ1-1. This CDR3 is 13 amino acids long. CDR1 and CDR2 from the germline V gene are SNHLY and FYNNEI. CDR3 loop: CASSDWEDTEAFF.

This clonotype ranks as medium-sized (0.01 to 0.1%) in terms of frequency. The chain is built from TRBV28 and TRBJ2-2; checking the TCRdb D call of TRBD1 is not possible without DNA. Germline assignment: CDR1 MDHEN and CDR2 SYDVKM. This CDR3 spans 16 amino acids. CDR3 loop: CASSPPRDGDTGELFF.